These 29 T cell receptor beta chains came from one sample sequenced in a study of blood T cell repertoires in COVID-19. Assay used: immunoSEQ multiplex PCR; TCRdb lists only in-frame clones, some missing. The profile shows over 150,000 clones, roughly four fifths of them singletons. Sequencing was done on a sample of PBMCs or T cells enriched from blood (not recorded which). The receptors originated from a man between 50 and 59 years old who had recovered from COVID-19.

This chain connects TRBV11-3 to TRBJ2-1, with a possible D match to TRBD2 (5 bases). This CDR3 region has 13 residues. V was trimmed by 5 bases and J by 9 bases, leaving 14 bases between them. The germline V gene has CDR1 SGHNT and CDR2 YENEEA. CDR3 sequence reads: CASSITSFTEQFF. CDR3 in DNA: TGTGCCAGCAGCATTACTAGTTTCACTGAGCAGTTCTTC.

This clone has more than one count but fewer than ten. The rearrangement joins TRBV10-3 to TRBJ2-3, with TRBD2 as a possible D gene (7 bases). The germline CDR1 and CDR2 sequences are ENHRY and SYGVKD. This CDR3 comprises 13 residues. The V and J ends lost 11 bases and 6 bases respectively, with 18 bases between them. The CDR3 region has the DNA TGTGCCGCGCGGGGGCCTGGAACTGATACGCAGTATTTT. Amino acids: CAARGPGTDTQYF.

This chain links TRBV6-5 with TRBJ2-7, with D perhaps TRBD2 (6 bases). The germline V gene encodes CDR1 MNHEY and CDR2 SVGAGI. Trimming removed 5 bases at V and 0 bases at J, with 11 bases between. The length of the CDR3 is 14 residues. The CDR3 sequence: CASSTEGLSYEQYF. Here the CDR3 DNA reads TGTGCCAGCAGTACTGAGGGACTCTCCTACGAGCAGTACTTC.

The chain has TRBV6-5 and TRBJ1-6; D gene ambiguous. Germline assignment: CDR1 MNHEY and CDR2 SVGAGI. The CDR3 totals 11 residues. Trimming left V 8 bases short and J 8 bases short, with 7 bases between. CDR3 sequence (DNA): TGTGCCAGCCTGGGAGATTCACCCCTCCACTTT. This gives the protein CASLGDSPLHF.

The V gene is TRBV11-3, the J gene TRBJ2-3, with D possibly TRBD2 on 5 matching bases. The CDR3 has 16 amino acids. Trimming shortened V by 5 bases and J by 5 bases, and 20 bases separated the two germline ends. CDR1 is SGHNT, CDR2 YENEEA, per germline. CDR3 region: CASSPLAGIKEDTQYF. DNA of the CDR3: TGTGCCAGCAGCCCACTCGCCGGGATTAAGGAAGATACGCAGTATTTT.

In its sample, this clone was seen once. V and J are TRBV27 and TRBJ1-2; 7 bases agree with TRBD1. The length of the CDR3 is 15 residues. J lost 0 bases, V lost 4 bases, and 5 bases had no gene match. Germline loops: CDR1 MNHEY, CDR2 SMNVEV (reference sequence). The CDR3 protein is CASSSQTGPNYGYTF. The CDR3 DNA sequence: TGTGCCAGCAGTTCACAGACAGGGCCTAACTATGGCTACACCTTC.

The chain carries TRBV7-9 and TRBJ2-4; 9 positions agree with TRBD1. This CDR3 contains 15 residues. Germline CDR1 and CDR2: SEHNR and FQNEAQ (reference sequence). V shed 4 bases, J shed 8 bases, and the junction held 9 bases outside the gene matches. The CDR3 coding sequence is TGTGCCAGCAGCTCCAACAGGGGGCGAAAGGACATTCAGTACTTC. Residues: CASSSNRGRKDIQYF.

The chain recombines TRBV7-6 with TRBJ1-5; tentative D call: TRBD1 (6 bases). The CDR3 is 15 amino acids. Germline assignment: CDR1 SGHVS and CDR2 FNYEAQ. V was cut by 5 bases and J by 0 bases, with 11 bases left in between. The CDR3 sequence: CASSPARGSNQPQHF. For the CDR3, the DNA is TGTGCCAGCAGCCCCGCCAGGGGTAGCAATCAGCCCCAGCATTTT. Using reference TRBV7-6 and TRBJ1-5 for the parts outside the CDR3, the full variable domain is GAGVSQSPRYKVTKRGQDVALRCDPISGHVSLYWYRQALGQGPEFLTYFNYEAQQDKSGLPNDRFSAERPEGSISTLTIQRTEQRDSAMYRCASSPARGSNQPQHFGDGTRLSIL.

V usage is TRBV18 and J usage is TRBJ1-2; 9 bases map to TRBD1. CDR1 is KGHSH and CDR2 is LQKENI in the germline V gene. V gave up 4 bases and J gave up 6 bases; unmatched junction bases: 3. The CDR3 extends over 13 amino acids. CDR3 bases: TGTGCCAGCTCACGGACAGGGGTAGATGGCTACACCTTC. This sequence encodes CASSRTGVDGYTF.

The J gene is TRBJ2-7, the V gene TRBV27; perhaps TRBD1 as D (6 bases). V lost 3 bases and J lost 3, with 15 bases in between. The CDR3 covers 15 residues. Per germline, CDR1 MNHEY and CDR2 SMNVEV (reference sequence). The CDR3, as DNA: TGTGCCAGCAGTTTGGGGCCGACAGGAGGCTACGAGCAGTACTTC. Residues: CASSLGPTGGYEQYF.

This chain connects TRBV25-1 to TRBJ1-4, with a tentative D call TRBD1 (6 bases). Germline V gene data show CDR1 as MGHDK and CDR2 as SYGVNS. This CDR3 is 17 amino acids long. Between the trimmed V and J ends, which lost 3 bases and 5 bases, there was a span of 19 bases. The CDR3 DNA follows: TGTGCCAGCAGTGAGGGAATTGGCGGACAGAAGAATGAAAAACTGTTTTTT. This sequence encodes CASSEGIGGQKNEKLFF.

V gene TRBV2 combines with J gene TRBJ1-5, with D possibly being TRBD1 (5 bases). Per the germline V gene, CDR1 is SNHLY and CDR2 is FYNNEI. CDR3 length: 14 amino acids. Trimming removed 6 bases from V and 2 bases from J, with 11 bases in between. CDR3 DNA sequence: TGTGCCAGCAGGCGTGTACAGGGCAATCAGCCCCAGCATTTT. It translates to CASRRVQGNQPQHF. The whole variable domain, remainder taken from reference TRBV2 and TRBJ1-5, is EPEVTQTPSHQVTQMGQEVILRCVPISNHLYFYWYRQILGQKVEFLVSFYNNEISEKSEIFDDQFSVERPDGSNFTLKIRSTKLEDSAMYFCASRRVQGNQPQHFGDGTRLSIL.

This clone appeared once. The chain has TRBV19 and TRBJ1-4; tentatively, D is TRBD1 (5 bases). CDR3 size: 13 residues. V dropped 3 bases and J dropped 6 bases, with 8 bases sitting between them. In germline, CDR1 is LNHDA, CDR2 SQIVND (reference sequence). The CDR3 DNA sequence: TGTGCCAGTAGTATCCGACAGTATGAAAAACTGTTTTTT. It translates to CASSIRQYEKLFF.

The V call is TRBV11-3, the J call TRBJ1-2; 8 nucleotides match TRBD1. J lost 5 bases, V lost 5 bases, and 4 bases had no gene match. This CDR3 has 13 amino acids. Germline CDR1 SGHNT, CDR2 YENEEA. Here the CDR3 DNA reads TGTGCCAGCAGCCCAGGGGGCGCATATGGCTACACCTTC. Translation: CASSPGGAYGYTF.

Only a few counts were recorded for this clone. This chain joins TRBV28 and TRBJ2-7, with 8 bases fitting TRBD1. CDR3 size: 13 residues. Germline V CDR1 and CDR2: MDHEN, SYDVKM. Trimming took 6 bases from V and 2 from J; bases not matched to a gene: 3. CDR3 residues: CASRLQGAYEQYF. CDR3 sequence (DNA): TGTGCCAGCAGACTACAGGGGGCCTACGAGCAGTACTTC.

This clone showed up many times. The chain combines TRBV5-1 with TRBJ1-1, with 10 bases matching TRBD1. This CDR3 has 13 amino acids. CDR1 is SGHRS, CDR2 YFSETQ, per germline. With 3 bases clipped from V and 11 bases from J, the junction kept 7 bases outside the gene matches. The CDR3 nucleotides are TGCGCCAGCAGCTGGACAGGGGGATTTGAGGCTTTCTTT. Protein product: CASSWTGGFEAFF.

The chain couples TRBV15 to TRBJ2-7; D not resolved. V lost 0 bases and J 4 bases, leaving 7 bases between the germline ends. The CDR3 is made up of 13 amino acids. CDR1 and CDR2 from the germline V gene are LNHNV and YYDKDF (reference sequence). CDR3 loop: CATSRDAQYEQYF. DNA of the CDR3: TGTGCCACCAGCAGAGATGCCCAGTACGAGCAGTACTTC.

The genes are TRBV6-5 and TRBJ1-5, with a possible D match to TRBD1 (5 bases). Trimming pared 5 bases from V and 4 bases from J, leaving 12 bases between. Germline V gene data show CDR1 as MNHEY and CDR2 as SVGAGI. CDR3 length: 14 residues. The CDR3 reads CASSSRVGNQPQHF. CDR3 DNA sequence: TGTGCCAGCAGTAGCAGGGTGGGGAATCAGCCCCAGCATTTT.

Concerning this clone: Within the sample, other DNA sequences also encode this same CDR3. The chain has TRBV5-1 and TRBJ1-1, with D possibly TRBD1 on 6 matching bases. There are 13 residues in the CDR3. CDR1 is SGHRS and CDR2 is YFSETQ in the germline V gene. V was shortened by 4 bases and J by 5 bases, with 12 bases between the two germline ends. The CDR3 region is CASSLQGRTEAFF. CDR3 in DNA: TGCGCCAGCAGCCTACAGGGAAGGACTGAAGCTTTCTTT.

This clone was seen a single time. The chain is built from TRBV3-1 (or the pseudogene TRBV3-2) and TRBJ2-5, with D perhaps matching TRBD2 (6 bases). This CDR3 is 16 amino acids long. Germline assignment: CDR1 LGHDT and CDR2 YNNKEL (reference sequence). The ends were cut back, 4 bases at V and 5 bases at J, with 20 bases in the middle. The CDR3 reads CASSPRGSGLIETQYF. The CDR3, as DNA: TGTGCCAGCAGCCCGCGGGGTTCTGGGTTGATCGAGACCCAGTACTTC.

The V call is TRBV6-5, the J call TRBJ2-1; the D gene is possibly TRBD2 (6 bases). Trimming shortened V by 2 bases and J by 7 bases, and 12 bases separated the two germline ends. The CDR3 covers 14 residues. Germline V CDR1 and CDR2: MNHEY, SVGAGI. The CDR3 loop is CASSYPGTLNEQFF. The DNA for the CDR3 is TGTGCCAGCAGTTACCCCGGGACTTTAAATGAGCAGTTCTTC.

This chain uses TRBV9 with TRBJ1-4; D remains ambiguous. Trimming stripped 3 bases from V and 0 bases from J, with 12 bases between. Germline lookup yields CDR1 SGDLS and CDR2 YYNGEE. The CDR3 runs 16 residues. CDR3 protein: CASSAGNSPTNEKLFF. The CDR3 nucleotides are TGTGCCAGCAGCGCGGGAAACAGTCCAACTAATGAAAAACTGTTTTTT.

The rearrangement uses TRBV11-2 and TRBJ1-3, with D uncertain. V lost 10 bases to trimming and J lost 0 bases, with 13 bases between them. Germline lookup yields CDR1 SGHAT and CDR2 FQNNGV. The CDR3 has 14 amino acids. The CDR3: CATSLYSSGNTIYF. In nucleotides, the CDR3 is TGTGCCACTTCCCTGTACTCCTCTGGAAACACCATATATTTT.

The chain uses TRBV30 and TRBJ1-1, with D perhaps TRBD1 (5 bases). The V end lost 1 base, the J end lost 8 bases, and 8 bases lay between the germline ends. The germline gives CDR1 GTSNPN, CDR2 SVGIG (reference sequence). The CDR3 contains 11 residues. This chain's CDR3 is CAWSGRGEAFF. In DNA form, the CDR3 reads TGTGCCTGGAGTGGGCGGGGGGAAGCTTTCTTT. The full variable domain, with the rest looked up from reference TRBV30 and TRBJ1-1, is SQTIHQWPATLVQPVGSPLSLECTVEGTSNPNLYWYRQAAGRGLQLLFYSVGIGQISSEVPQNLSASRPQDRQFILSSKKLLLSDSGFYLCAWSGRGEAFFGQGTRLTVV.

The chain employs TRBV11-3 and TRBJ2-5; a possible D gene is TRBD2 (6 bases). The V end was cut by 3 bases, the J end by 4 bases, with 12 bases between. The CDR3 has 14 amino acids. CDR1 is SGHNT, CDR2 YENEEA, per germline. CDR3 amino acids: CASSFTGVGETQYF. CDR3 DNA sequence: TGTGCCAGCAGCTTCACGGGGGTGGGAGAGACCCAGTACTTC.

The genes are TRBV5-5 and TRBJ1-6, with 11 bases identical to TRBD1. The V segment lost 5 bases and the J segment 6 bases; nucleotides outside the gene matches: 4. CDR1 is SGHKS, CDR2 YYEKEE, per germline (reference sequence). CDR3 length equals 15 residues. The CDR3 sequence is CASRGQGASNSPLHF. CDR3 in DNA: TGTGCCAGCAGAGGACAGGGGGCAAGTAATTCACCCCTCCACTTT.

This sequence joins TRBV2 and TRBJ1-1; 9 bases align to TRBD1. The germline gives CDR1 SNHLY, CDR2 FYNNEI. This CDR3 has 16 amino acids. V dropped 6 bases and J dropped 1; count of bases not matched to a gene: 9. The CDR3 protein is CASRYRGPQRNTEAFF. DNA for the CDR3: TGTGCCAGCAGGTACAGGGGGCCCCAGCGGAACACTGAAGCTTTCTTT.

In this sample, this clone turned up a few times. The J gene is TRBJ1-2, the V gene TRBV11-3; D uncertain. With 0 bases removed from V and 1 base from J, the gap between germline ends came to 12 bases. The germline CDR1 and CDR2 sequences are SGHNT and YENEEA. The CDR3 sequence is 16 residues long. The CDR3 reads CASSLEGRRGNYGYTF. The CDR3 nucleotides read TGTGCCAGCAGCTTAGAAGGTCGGCGGGGTAACTATGGCTACACCTTC.

In this sample, this clone turned up once. The J gene is TRBJ1-3, the V gene TRBV5-1; 9 positions match TRBD1. From germline, CDR1 is SGHRS and CDR2 YFSETQ. With V trimmed by 0 bases and J by 3 bases, 4 bases remained unmatched. CDR3 length: 16 residues. This CDR3 is CASSLAGQGSGNTIYF. The CDR3 region has the DNA TGCGCCAGCAGCTTGGCAGGACAGGGGAGTGGAAACACCATATATTTT.